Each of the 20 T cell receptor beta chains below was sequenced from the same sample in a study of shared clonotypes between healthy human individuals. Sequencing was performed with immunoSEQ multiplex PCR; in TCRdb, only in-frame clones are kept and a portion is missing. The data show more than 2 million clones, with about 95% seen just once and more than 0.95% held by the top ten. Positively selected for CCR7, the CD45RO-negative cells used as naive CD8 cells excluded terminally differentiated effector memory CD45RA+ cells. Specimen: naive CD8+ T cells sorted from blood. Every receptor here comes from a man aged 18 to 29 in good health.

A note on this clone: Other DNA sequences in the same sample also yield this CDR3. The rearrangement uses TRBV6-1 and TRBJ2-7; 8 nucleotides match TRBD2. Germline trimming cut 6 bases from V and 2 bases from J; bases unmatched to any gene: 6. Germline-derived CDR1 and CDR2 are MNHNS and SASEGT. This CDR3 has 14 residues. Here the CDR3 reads CASSSSGSTYEQYF. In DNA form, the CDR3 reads TGTGCCAGCAGCTCTAGCGGGTCTACCTACGAGCAGTACTTC.

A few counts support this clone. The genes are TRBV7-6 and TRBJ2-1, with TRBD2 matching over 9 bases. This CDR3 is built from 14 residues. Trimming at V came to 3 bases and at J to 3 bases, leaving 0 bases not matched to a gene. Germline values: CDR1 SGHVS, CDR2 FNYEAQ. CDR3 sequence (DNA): TGTGCCAGCAGCTTTAGCGGGAGCTACAATGAGCAGTTCTTC. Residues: CASSFSGSYNEQFF.

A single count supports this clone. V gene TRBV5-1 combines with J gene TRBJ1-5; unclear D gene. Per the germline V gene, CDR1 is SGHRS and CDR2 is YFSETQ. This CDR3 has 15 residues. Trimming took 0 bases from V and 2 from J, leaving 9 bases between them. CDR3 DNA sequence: TGCGCCAGCAGCTTGGGGACGGACGGCAATCAGCCCCAGCATTTT. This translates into CASSLGTDGNQPQHF.

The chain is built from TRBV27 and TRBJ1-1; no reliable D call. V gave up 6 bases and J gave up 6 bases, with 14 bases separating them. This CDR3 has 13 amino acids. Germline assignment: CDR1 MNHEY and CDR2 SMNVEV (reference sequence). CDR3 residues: CASSRRAGAEAFF. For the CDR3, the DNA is TGTGCCAGCAGCCGACGAGCCGGCGCTGAAGCTTTCTTT.

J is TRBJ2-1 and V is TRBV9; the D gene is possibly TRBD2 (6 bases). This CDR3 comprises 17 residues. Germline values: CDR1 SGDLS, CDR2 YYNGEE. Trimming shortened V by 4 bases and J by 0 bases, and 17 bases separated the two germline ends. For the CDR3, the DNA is TGTGCCAGCAGCTCCCAAGGGACTCACCGCTCCTACAATGAGCAGTTCTTC. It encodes CASSSQGTHRSYNEQFF.

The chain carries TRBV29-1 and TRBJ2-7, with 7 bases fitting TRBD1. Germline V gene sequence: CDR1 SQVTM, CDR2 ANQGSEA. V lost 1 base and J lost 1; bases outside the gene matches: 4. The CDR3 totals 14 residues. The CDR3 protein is CSVEAGTESYEQYF. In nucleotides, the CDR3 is TGCAGCGTTGAAGCCGGGACAGAGTCCTACGAGCAGTACTTC.

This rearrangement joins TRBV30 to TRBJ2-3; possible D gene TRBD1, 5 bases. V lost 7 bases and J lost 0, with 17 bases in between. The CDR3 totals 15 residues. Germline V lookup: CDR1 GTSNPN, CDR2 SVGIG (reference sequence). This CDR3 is CASTAAGASTDTQYF. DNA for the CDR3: TGTGCCTCTACCGCCGCTGGGGCGAGCACAGATACGCAGTATTTT.

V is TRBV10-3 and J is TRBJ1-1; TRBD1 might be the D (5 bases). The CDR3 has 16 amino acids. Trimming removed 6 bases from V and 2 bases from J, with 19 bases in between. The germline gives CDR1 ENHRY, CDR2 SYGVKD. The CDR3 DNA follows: TGTGCCATCAGCCTAAGGGGTGAGGGCACAAACACTGAAGCTTTCTTT. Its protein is CAISLRGEGTNTEAFF.

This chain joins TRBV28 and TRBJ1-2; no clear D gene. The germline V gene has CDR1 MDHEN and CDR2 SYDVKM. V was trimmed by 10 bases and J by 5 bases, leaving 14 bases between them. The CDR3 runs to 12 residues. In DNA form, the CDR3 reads TGTGCCATCGACGCCGGGATATATGGCTACACCTTC. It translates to CAIDAGIYGYTF.

The chain's CDR3 is CASSYGRSYEQYF. In DNA, the CDR3 is TGTGCCAGTAGTTACGGGCGTTCCTACGAGCAGTACTTC. The chain links TRBV19 to TRBJ2-7; no definite D call. Trimming took 5 bases from V and 1 from J, leaving 9 bases between them. Germline V gene sequence: CDR1 LNHDA, CDR2 SQIVND (reference sequence). The CDR3 loop spans 13 amino acids.

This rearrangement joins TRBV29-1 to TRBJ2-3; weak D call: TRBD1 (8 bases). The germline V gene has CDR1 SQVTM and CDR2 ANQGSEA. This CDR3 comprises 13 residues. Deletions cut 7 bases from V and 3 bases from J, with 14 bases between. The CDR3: CSADREGTDTQYF. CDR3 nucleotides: TGCAGCGCGGACAGGGAGGGAACAGATACGCAGTATTTT.

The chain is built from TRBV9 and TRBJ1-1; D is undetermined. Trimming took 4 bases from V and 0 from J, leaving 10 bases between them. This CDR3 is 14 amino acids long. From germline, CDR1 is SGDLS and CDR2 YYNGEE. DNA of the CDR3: TGTGCCAGCAGCCTAGGAGGTTTGAACACTGAAGCTTTCTTT. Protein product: CASSLGGLNTEAFF.

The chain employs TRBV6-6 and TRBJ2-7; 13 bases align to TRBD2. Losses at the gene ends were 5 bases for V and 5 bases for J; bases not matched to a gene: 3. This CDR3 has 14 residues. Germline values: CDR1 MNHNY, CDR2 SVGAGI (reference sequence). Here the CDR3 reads CASSTSGRAHEQYF. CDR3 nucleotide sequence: TGTGCCAGCAGTACTAGCGGGAGGGCCCACGAGCAGTACTTC.

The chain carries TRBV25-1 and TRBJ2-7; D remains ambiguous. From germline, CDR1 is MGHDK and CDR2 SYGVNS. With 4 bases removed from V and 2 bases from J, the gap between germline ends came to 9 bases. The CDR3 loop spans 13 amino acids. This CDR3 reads CASSVGSPYEQYF. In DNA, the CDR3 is TGTGCCAGCAGTGTTGGCAGCCCCTACGAGCAGTACTTC.

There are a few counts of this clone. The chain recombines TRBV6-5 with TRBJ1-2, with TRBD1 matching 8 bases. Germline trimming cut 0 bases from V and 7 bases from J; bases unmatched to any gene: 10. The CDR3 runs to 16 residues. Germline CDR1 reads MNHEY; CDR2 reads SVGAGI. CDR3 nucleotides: TGTGCCAGCAGTTACTCGGGGGCAGGGGGCGTTGGTGGCTACACCTTC. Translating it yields CASSYSGAGGVGGYTF.

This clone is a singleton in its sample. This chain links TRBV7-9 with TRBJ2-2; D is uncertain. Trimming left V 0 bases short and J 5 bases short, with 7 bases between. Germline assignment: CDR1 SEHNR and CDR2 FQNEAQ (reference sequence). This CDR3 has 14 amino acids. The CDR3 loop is CASSLAWGTGELFF. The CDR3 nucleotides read TGTGCCAGCAGCTTAGCATGGGGTACCGGGGAGCTGTTTTTT.

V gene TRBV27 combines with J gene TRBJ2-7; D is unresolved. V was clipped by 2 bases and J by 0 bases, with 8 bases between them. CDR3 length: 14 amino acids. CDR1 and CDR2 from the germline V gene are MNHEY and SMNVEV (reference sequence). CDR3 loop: CASSLAPHSYEQYF. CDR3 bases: TGTGCCAGCAGTTTAGCCCCTCACTCCTACGAGCAGTACTTC.

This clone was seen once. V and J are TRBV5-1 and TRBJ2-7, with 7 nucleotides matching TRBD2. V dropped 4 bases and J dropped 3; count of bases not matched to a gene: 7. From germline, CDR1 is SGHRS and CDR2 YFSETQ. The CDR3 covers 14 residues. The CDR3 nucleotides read TGCGCCAGCAGCGTAGGACTAGGGGACTACGAGCAGTACTTC. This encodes CASSVGLGDYEQYF.

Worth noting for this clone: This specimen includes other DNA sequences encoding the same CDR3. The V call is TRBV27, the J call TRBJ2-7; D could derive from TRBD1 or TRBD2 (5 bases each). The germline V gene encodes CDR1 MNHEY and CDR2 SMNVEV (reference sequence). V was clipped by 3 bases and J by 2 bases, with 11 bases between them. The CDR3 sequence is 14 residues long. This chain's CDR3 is CASSFGTPAYEQYF. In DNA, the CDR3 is TGTGCCAGCAGTTTCGGGACGCCTGCCTACGAGCAGTACTTC.

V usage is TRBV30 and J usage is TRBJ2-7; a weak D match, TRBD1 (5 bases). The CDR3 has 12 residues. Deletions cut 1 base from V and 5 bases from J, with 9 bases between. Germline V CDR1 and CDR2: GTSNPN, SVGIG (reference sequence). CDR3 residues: CAWSAQGNEQYF. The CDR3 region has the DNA TGTGCCTGGAGTGCGCAGGGTAACGAGCAGTACTTC.